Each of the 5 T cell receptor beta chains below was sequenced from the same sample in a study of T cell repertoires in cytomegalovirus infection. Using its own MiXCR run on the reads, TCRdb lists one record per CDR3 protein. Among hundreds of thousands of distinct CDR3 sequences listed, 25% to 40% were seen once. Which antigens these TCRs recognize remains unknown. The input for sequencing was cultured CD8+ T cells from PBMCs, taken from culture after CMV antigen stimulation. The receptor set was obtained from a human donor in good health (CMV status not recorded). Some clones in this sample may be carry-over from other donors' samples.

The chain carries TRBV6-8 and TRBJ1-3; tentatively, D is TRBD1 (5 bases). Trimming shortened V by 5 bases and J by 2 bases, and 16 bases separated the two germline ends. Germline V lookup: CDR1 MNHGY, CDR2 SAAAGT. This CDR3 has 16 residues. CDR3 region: CASSVKKRTTGNTIYF. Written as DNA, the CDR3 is TGTGCCAGCAGTGTAAAAAAACGGACAACTGGAAACACCATATATTTT.

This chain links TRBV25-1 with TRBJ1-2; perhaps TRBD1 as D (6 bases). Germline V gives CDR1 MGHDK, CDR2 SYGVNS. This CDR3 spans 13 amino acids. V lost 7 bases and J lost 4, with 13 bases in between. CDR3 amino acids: CASTAGAIYGYTF. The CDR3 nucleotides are TGTGCCAGCACCGCGGGGGCCATCTATGGCTACACCTTC.

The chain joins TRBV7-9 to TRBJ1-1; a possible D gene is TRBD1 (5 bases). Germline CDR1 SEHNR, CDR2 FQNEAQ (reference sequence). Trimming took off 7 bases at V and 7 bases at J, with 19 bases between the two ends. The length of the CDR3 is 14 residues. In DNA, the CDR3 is TGTGCCAGCACCGACCCCCAGGGCCGGGGTGAAGCTTTCTTT. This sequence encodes CASTDPQGRGEAFF.

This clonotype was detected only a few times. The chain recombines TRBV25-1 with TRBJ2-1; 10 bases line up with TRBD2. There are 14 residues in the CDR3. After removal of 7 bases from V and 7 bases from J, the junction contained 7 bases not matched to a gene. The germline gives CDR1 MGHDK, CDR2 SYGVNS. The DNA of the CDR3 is TGTGCCAGCACCGAACTAGCGGGATCAAATGAGCAGTTCTTC. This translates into CASTELAGSNEQFF. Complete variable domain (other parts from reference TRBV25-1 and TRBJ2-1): EADIYQTPRYLVIGTGKKITLECSQTMGHDKMYWYQQDPGMELHLIHYSYGVNSTEKGDLSSESTVSRIRTEHFPLTLESARPSHTSQYLCASTELAGSNEQFFGPGTRLTVL.

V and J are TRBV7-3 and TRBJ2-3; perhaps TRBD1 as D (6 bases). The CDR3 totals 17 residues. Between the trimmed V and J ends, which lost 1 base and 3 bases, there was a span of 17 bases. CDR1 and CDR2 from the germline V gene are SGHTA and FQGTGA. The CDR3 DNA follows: TGTGCCAGCAGCTTAAAGGCTCAGGGACACGGGACAGATACGCAGTATTTT. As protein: CASSLKAQGHGTDTQYF. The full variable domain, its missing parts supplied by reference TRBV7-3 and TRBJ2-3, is GAGVSQTPSNKVTEKGKYVELRCDPISGHTALYWYRQSLGQGPEFLIYFQGTGAADDSGLPNDRFFAVRPEGSVSTLKIQRTERGDSAVYLCASSLKAQGHGTDTQYFGPGTRLTVL.